What follows are 11 T cell receptor beta chains derived from one specimen sequenced in a study of T cell responses to AZD1222 COVID-19 vaccine. Assay used: immunoSEQ multiplex PCR; TCRdb lists only in-frame clones, some missing. Of 100,000 to 120,000 clones detected, roughly 90% appear once; the ten largest clones hold over 12%. The sequences come from peripheral blood, collected 28 days after the second AZD1222 dose. Receptors were obtained from an adult who received the AZD1222 COVID-19 vaccine.

This clone was found a few times. The J gene is TRBJ1-2, the V gene TRBV11-2; a weak D match, TRBD1 (5 bases). CDR3 size: 14 residues. V was cut by 5 bases and J by 4 bases, with 14 bases left in between. CDR1 is SGHAT, CDR2 FQNNGV, per germline. DNA for the CDR3: TGTGCCAGCAGCCCCGTTGGGGGGAGCTATGGCTACACCTTC. Protein product: CASSPVGGSYGYTF.

The CDR3 DNA is TGCGCCAGCAGCCTGCGACAGATGGGGAACACTGAAGCTTTCTTT. Translation gives CASSLRQMGNTEAFF. The V gene is TRBV5-1, the J gene TRBJ1-1, with a tentative D call TRBD1 (5 bases). The CDR3 runs to 15 residues. Germline V lookup: CDR1 SGHRS, CDR2 YFSETQ. Trimming pared 4 bases from V and 1 base from J, leaving 14 bases between. Together with reference TRBV5-1 and TRBJ1-1, the CDR3 gives the full variable domain: KAGVTQTPRYLIKTRGQQVTLSCSPISGHRSVSWYQQTPGQGLQFLFEYFSETQRNKGNFPGRFSGRQFSNSRSEMNVSTLELGDSALYLCASSLRQMGNTEAFFGQGTRLTVV.

This clone was recorded a few times. This chain links TRBV5-4 with TRBJ1-4; perhaps TRBD1 as D (5 bases). V dropped 3 bases and J dropped 4 bases, with 10 bases sitting between them. Germline CDR1 SGHNT, CDR2 YYREEE (reference sequence). This CDR3 has 14 residues. The CDR3: CASSSRGGNEKLFF. The DNA for the CDR3 is TGTGCCAGCAGCTCCCGGGGGGGTAATGAAAAACTGTTTTTT.

The chain is built from TRBV15 and TRBJ1-5; 11 bases match TRBD1. Germline loops: CDR1 LNHNV, CDR2 YYDKDF (reference sequence). With V trimmed by 4 bases and J by 5 bases, 10 bases remained unmatched. CDR3 length equals 17 residues. In DNA, the CDR3 is TGTGCCACCAGCATCCACTACGGGACAGGGGGTTATCAGCCCCAGCATTTT. It codes for CATSIHYGTGGYQPQHF.

The chain links TRBV2 to TRBJ1-1, with D unresolved. The germline gives CDR1 SNHLY, CDR2 FYNNEI. This CDR3 has 15 amino acids. V gave up 4 bases and J gave up 1 base, with 13 bases separating them. CDR3 residues: CASSAKRGENTEAFF. The DNA for the CDR3 is TGTGCCAGCAGTGCCAAACGCGGGGAGAACACTGAAGCTTTCTTT.

This clone appeared once. The V and J genes are TRBV3-1 (or the pseudogene TRBV3-2) and TRBJ1-1; TRBD1 is a possible D gene (5 bases). Trimming stripped 1 base from V and 0 bases from J, with 12 bases between. CDR3 length equals 16 residues. The germline V gene encodes CDR1 LGHDT and CDR2 YNNKEL (reference sequence). CDR3 sequence: CASSQARGVVNTEAFF. The CDR3 DNA is TGTGCCAGCAGCCAAGCACGGGGGGTAGTGAACACTGAAGCTTTCTTT.

The chain combines TRBV27 with TRBJ2-7, with 8 nucleotides matching TRBD1. The CDR3 length is 14 residues. The V segment lost 3 bases and the J segment 5 bases; nucleotides outside the gene matches: 6. The germline V gene encodes CDR1 MNHEY and CDR2 SMNVEV (reference sequence). DNA of the CDR3: TGTGCCAGCAGTTTTCAGGACAGGGCCCACGAGCAGTACTTC. This sequence encodes CASSFQDRAHEQYF.

This clone was detected once. This chain uses TRBV27 with TRBJ1-1, with no clear D. The CDR3 runs 11 residues. The V end was cut by 4 bases, the J end by 11 bases, with 11 bases between. Germline lookup yields CDR1 MNHEY and CDR2 SMNVEV (reference sequence). CDR3 coding DNA: TGTGCCAGCAGTTATTCTGGGGTTGCTTTCTTT. Translating gives CASSYSGVAFF.

The chain is built from TRBV5-1 and TRBJ2-2, with D tentatively TRBD1 (6 bases). Germline loops: CDR1 SGHRS, CDR2 YFSETQ. CDR3 length: 14 amino acids. Trimming stripped 3 bases from V and 8 bases from J, with 14 bases between. The CDR3 loop is CASSYTGFSGELFF. In DNA, the CDR3 is TGCGCCAGCAGCTACACAGGGTTCTCGGGGGAGCTGTTTTTT.

This sequence joins TRBV6-1 and TRBJ1-3, with D maybe TRBD1 (6 bases). CDR3 length equals 15 residues. The germline V and J ends were trimmed by 2 bases and 3 bases, with 11 bases remaining between them. Germline lookup yields CDR1 MNHNS and CDR2 SASEGT. Here the CDR3 DNA reads TGTGCCAGCAGTGAACTGGGGGCTGTTGGAAACACCATATATTTT. It codes for CASSELGAVGNTIYF.

The rearrangement joins TRBV6-1 to TRBJ2-3; 7 positions agree with TRBD2. Germline values: CDR1 MNHNS, CDR2 SASEGT. V lost 4 bases to trimming and J lost 7 bases; unmatched junction nucleotides: 14. The length of the CDR3 is 16 residues. In nucleotides, the CDR3 is TGTGCCAGCAGTGGGCTGACTAGCAGAAAGGTGAATACGCAGTATTTT. It encodes CASSGLTSRKVNTQYF.